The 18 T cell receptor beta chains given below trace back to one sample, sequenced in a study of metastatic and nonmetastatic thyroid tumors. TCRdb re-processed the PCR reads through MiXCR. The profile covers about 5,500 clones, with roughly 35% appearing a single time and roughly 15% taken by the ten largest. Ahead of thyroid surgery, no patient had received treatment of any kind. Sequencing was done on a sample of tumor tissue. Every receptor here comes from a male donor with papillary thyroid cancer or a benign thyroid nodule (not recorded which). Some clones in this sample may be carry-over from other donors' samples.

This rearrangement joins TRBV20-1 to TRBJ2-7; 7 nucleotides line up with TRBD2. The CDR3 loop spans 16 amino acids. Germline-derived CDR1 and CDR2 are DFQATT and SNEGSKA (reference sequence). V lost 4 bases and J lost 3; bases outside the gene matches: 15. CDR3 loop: CSAIGADPGTNYEQYF. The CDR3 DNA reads TGCAGTGCTATAGGCGCCGATCCTGGGACTAACTACGAGCAGTACTTC.

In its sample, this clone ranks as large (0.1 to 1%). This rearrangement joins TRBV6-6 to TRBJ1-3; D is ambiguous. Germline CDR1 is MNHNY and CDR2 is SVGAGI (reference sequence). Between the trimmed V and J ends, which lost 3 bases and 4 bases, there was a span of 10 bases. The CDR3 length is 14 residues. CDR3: CASSYTQRGNTIYF. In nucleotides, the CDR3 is TGTGCCAGCAGTTATACACAGAGAGGAAACACCATATATTTT.

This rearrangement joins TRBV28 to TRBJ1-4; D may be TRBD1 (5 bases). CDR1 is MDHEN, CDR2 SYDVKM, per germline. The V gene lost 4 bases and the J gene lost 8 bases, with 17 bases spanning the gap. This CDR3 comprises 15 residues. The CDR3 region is CASSSGARDLEKLFF. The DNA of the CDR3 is TGTGCCAGCAGTTCCGGAGCCAGGGATTTAGAAAAACTGTTTTTT.

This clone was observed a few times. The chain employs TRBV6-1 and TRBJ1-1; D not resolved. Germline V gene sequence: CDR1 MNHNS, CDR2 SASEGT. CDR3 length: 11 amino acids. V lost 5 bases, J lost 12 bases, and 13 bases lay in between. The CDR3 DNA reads TGTGCCAGCAGTCACCAGTCTAGGACTTTCTTT. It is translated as CASSHQSRTFF.

CDR3 sequence: CSARLPGRGYEQYF. CDR3 in DNA: TGCAGTGCTAGATTACCGGGAAGGGGATACGAGCAGTACTTC. The chain combines TRBV20-1 with TRBJ2-7; perhaps D is TRBD1 or TRBD2 (5 bases each). Germline values: CDR1 DFQATT, CDR2 SNEGSKA (reference sequence). This CDR3 has 14 residues. The germline V and J ends were trimmed by 2 bases and 4 bases, with 15 bases remaining between them.

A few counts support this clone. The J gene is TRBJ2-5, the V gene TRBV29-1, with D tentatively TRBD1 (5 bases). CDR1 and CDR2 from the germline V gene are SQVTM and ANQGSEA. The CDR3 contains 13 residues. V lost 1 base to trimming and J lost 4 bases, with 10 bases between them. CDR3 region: CSVEGYQGETQYF. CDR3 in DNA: TGCAGCGTTGAAGGTTACCAGGGAGAGACCCAGTACTTC.

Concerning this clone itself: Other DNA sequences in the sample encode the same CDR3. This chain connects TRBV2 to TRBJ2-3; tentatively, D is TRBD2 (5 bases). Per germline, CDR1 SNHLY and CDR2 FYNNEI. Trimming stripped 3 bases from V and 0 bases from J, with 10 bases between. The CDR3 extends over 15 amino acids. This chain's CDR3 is CASSETGSSTDTQYF. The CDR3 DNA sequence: TGTGCCAGCAGTGAGACGGGGTCTAGCACAGATACGCAGTATTTT.

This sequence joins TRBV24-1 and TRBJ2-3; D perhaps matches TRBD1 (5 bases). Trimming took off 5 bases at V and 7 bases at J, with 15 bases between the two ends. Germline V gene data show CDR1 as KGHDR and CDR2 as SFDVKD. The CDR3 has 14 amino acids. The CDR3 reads CATSGGSYAYTQYF. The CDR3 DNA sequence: TGTGCCACCAGTGGGGGCAGTTACGCATATACGCAGTATTTT.

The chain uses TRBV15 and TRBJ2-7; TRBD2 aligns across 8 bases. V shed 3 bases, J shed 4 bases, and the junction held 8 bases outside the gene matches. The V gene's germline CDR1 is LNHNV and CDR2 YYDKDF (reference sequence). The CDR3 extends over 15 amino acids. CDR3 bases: TGTGCCACCAGCAGTTCCAGCGGGAGAGGGTACGAGCAGTACTTC. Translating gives CATSSSSGRGYEQYF. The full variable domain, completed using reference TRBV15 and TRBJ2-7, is DAMVIQNPRYQVTQFGKPVTLSCSQTLNHNVMYWYQQKSSQAPKLLFHYYDKDFNNEADTPDNFQSRRPNTSFCFLDIRSPGLGDTAMYLCATSSSSGRGYEQYFGPGTRLTVT.

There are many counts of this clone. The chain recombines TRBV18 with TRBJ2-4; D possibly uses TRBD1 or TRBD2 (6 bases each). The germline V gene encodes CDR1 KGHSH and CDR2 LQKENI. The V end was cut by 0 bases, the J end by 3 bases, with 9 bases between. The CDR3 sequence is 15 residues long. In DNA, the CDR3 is TGTGCCAGCTCACCACCGGGGGGCCGCAAAAACATTCAGTACTTC. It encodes CASSPPGGRKNIQYF.

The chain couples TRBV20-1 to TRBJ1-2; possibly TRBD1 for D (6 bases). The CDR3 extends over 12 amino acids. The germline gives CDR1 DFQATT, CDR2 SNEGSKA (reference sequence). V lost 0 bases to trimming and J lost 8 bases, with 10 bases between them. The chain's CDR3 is CSAREGQLGYTF. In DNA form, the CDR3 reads TGCAGTGCTAGAGAGGGACAATTGGGCTACACCTTC.

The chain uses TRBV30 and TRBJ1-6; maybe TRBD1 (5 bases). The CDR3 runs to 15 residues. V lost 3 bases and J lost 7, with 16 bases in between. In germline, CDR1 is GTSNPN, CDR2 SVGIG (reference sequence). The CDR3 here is CAWRREGTSNSPLHF. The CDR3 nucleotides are TGTGCCTGGAGAAGGGAGGGGACGTCCAATTCACCCCTCCACTTT.

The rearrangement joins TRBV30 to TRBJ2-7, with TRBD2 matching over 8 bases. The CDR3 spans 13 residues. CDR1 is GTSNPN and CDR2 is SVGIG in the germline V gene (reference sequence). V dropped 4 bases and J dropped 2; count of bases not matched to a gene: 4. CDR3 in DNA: TGTGCCTGGACCCCAGCGGGAGCCTACGAGCAGTACTTC. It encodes CAWTPAGAYEQYF.

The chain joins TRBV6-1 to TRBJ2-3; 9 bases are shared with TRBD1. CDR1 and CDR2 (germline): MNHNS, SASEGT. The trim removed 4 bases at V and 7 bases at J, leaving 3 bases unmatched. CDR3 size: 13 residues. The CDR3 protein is CASSGTGVNTQYF. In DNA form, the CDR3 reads TGTGCCAGCAGTGGGACAGGGGTAAATACGCAGTATTTT.

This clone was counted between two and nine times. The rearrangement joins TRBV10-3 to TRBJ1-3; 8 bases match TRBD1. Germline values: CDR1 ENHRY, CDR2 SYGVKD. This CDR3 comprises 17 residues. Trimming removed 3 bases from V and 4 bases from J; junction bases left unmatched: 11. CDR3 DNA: TGTGCCATCAGTGATCAGGGGGCAATGACGTACGGAAACACCATATATTTT. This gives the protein CAISDQGAMTYGNTIYF.

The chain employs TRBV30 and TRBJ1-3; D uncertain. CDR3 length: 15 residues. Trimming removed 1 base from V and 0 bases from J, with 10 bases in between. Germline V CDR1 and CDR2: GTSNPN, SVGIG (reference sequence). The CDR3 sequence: CAWSEWISSGNTIYF. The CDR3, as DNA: TGTGCCTGGAGTGAATGGATATCCTCTGGAAACACCATATATTTT.

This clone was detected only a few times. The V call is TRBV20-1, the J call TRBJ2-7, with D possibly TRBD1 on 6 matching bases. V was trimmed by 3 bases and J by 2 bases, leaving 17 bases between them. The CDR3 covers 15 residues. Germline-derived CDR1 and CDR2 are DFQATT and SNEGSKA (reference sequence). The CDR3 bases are TGCAGTGCTAGTCACACCCTACAGGGAACCTACGAGCAGTACTTC. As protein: CSASHTLQGTYEQYF.

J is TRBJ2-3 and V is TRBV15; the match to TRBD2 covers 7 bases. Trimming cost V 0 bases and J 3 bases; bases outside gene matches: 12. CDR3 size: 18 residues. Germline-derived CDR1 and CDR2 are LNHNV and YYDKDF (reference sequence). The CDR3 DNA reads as TGTGCCACCAGCAGAGATACCCTAGCGGAGGCCCAAACAGATACGCAGTATTTT. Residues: CATSRDTLAEAQTDTQYF.